This T cell receptor beta chain is drawn from a study of cytomegalovirus exposure and HLA in healthy donors. Study in general: The same platform was used for the 100 to 150 validation repertoires as for the approximately 630 first-cohort repertoires, as reported in a later analysis. Overall study results and limits: Reports credit the classifier with highly specific, highly sensitive diagnosis of cytomegalovirus status.

There are a few counts of this clone. What it binds is unknown. The ends lost 3 bases at V and 7 bases at J; junction bases unmatched: 6. Germline CDR1 SGDLS, CDR2 YYNGEE. The CDR3 consists of 14 residues. Donors were drawn from the approximately 120-subject validation cohort, separate from the approximately 700-subject first cohort. Clones were sequenced by immunoSEQ multiplex PCR, and TCRdb holds only the in-frame ones, with some missing. The sample lists 120,000 to 150,000 clones; about 87% were seen once. The sample was PBMCs. The sequence derives from a man aged 18 to 29 in good health and CMV-seropositive. The chain recombines TRBV9 with TRBJ1-5, with 8 bases matching TRBD1. The CDR3 bases are TGTGCCAGCAGCGAGTGGGCAGGGGGCCAGCCCCAGCATTTT. Residues: CASSEWAGGQPQHF.